The 27 T cell receptor beta chains reported below all come from one sample, sequenced in a study of blood T cell repertoires in COVID-19. The assay was immunoSEQ multiplex PCR, and TCRdb's table has in-frame clones only and misses some. This sample carries 40,000 to 50,000 clones, about 82% of them seen once, and the ten largest clones take approximately 2.1%. Sequenced sample: peripheral blood. All receptors derive from an older woman with acute or convalescent COVID-19.

V usage is TRBV4-2 and J usage is TRBJ1-1; TRBD1 is a possible D gene (5 bases). There are 14 residues in the CDR3. Germline lookup yields CDR1 LGHNA and CDR2 YNFKEQ. The germline V and J ends were trimmed by 1 base and 0 bases, with 6 bases remaining between them. The CDR3 DNA follows: TGTGCCAGCAGCCAAGCAGGGATGAACACTGAAGCTTTCTTT. This translates into CASSQAGMNTEAFF.

The chain links TRBV7-3 to TRBJ2-5, with D tentatively TRBD2 (5 bases). The CDR3 contains 17 residues. V gave up 5 bases and J gave up 5 bases, with 24 bases separating them. The germline gives CDR1 SGHTA, CDR2 FQGTGA. In DNA form, the CDR3 reads TGTGCCAGCAGCCTCCTCCGGACCCGTGGAGAGCGGGAGACCCAGTACTTC. Translating it yields CASSLLRTRGERETQYF.

V and J are TRBV28 and TRBJ2-7; 10 bases match TRBD1. This CDR3 spans 15 amino acids. Germline lookup yields CDR1 MDHEN and CDR2 SYDVKM. Trimming took 6 bases from V and 0 from J; bases not matched to a gene: 5. CDR3 DNA sequence: TGTGCCAGCAGGGGACAGGGGTCGAGCTCCTACGAGCAGTACTTC. This gives the protein CASRGQGSSSYEQYF. The entire variable domain, with the rest obtained from reference TRBV28 and TRBJ2-7, is as follows: DVKVTQSSRYLVKRTGEKVFLECVQDMDHENMFWYRQDPGLGLRLIYFSYDVKMKEKGDIPEGYSVSREKKERFSLILESASTNQTSMYLCASRGQGSSSYEQYFGPGTRLTVT.

The CDR3 is CASSFRVDDGYTF. As DNA, the CDR3 is TGTGCCAGCAGTTTCAGGGTCGACGATGGCTACACCTTC. The chain employs TRBV7-9 and TRBJ1-2; D might be TRBD1 (5 bases). This CDR3 contains 13 residues. Trimming stripped 6 bases from V and 6 bases from J, with 14 bases between. Per germline, CDR1 SEHNR and CDR2 FQNEAQ (reference sequence).

The gene calls are TRBV2 and TRBJ2-2, with a tentative D call TRBD1 (5 bases). The germline V gene has CDR1 SNHLY and CDR2 FYNNEI. The V end lost 1 base, the J end lost 8 bases, and 8 bases lay between the germline ends. CDR3 length equals 13 residues. The CDR3: CASSEVQGGELFF. The CDR3 DNA sequence: TGTGCCAGCAGTGAAGTCCAGGGTGGGGAGCTGTTTTTT.

The V call is TRBV7-9, the J call TRBJ2-5, with 8 positions matching TRBD2. The CDR3 contains 14 residues. V was pared by 2 bases and J by 4 bases, with 3 bases of the junction left unmatched. Germline V CDR1 and CDR2: SEHNR, FQNEAQ (reference sequence). Here the CDR3 reads CASSLSGSTETQYF. CDR3 nucleotides: TGTGCCAGCAGCTTAAGCGGGAGTACAGAGACCCAGTACTTC.

V usage is TRBV19 and J usage is TRBJ2-2, with 8 bases aligning to TRBD1. Germline V gene sequence: CDR1 LNHDA, CDR2 SQIVND (reference sequence). Trimming took 6 bases from V and 5 from J; bases not matched to a gene: 8. The CDR3 covers 15 residues. The CDR3 sequence: CASRPTGEKTGELFF. The CDR3 bases are TGTGCCAGTAGACCGACAGGGGAGAAGACCGGGGAGCTGTTTTTT.

The J gene is TRBJ1-1, the V gene TRBV30; D is perhaps TRBD1 (5 bases). Germline V gene lookup returns CDR1 GTSNPN and CDR2 SVGIG (reference sequence). Trimming took off 3 bases at V and 1 base at J, with 15 bases between the two ends. There are 15 residues in the CDR3. CDR3 nucleotides: TGTGCCTGGAGAATTTTTGGAGGGGCGAACACTGAAGCTTTCTTT. Translating it yields CAWRIFGGANTEAFF.

The CDR3 is CASSQDRDRAPYNEQFF. DNA for the CDR3: TGTGCCAGCAGCCAAGATCGGGACAGGGCACCCTACAATGAGCAGTTCTTC. The chain recombines TRBV14 with TRBJ2-1; 9 bases line up with TRBD1. The length of the CDR3 is 17 residues. Germline-derived CDR1 and CDR2 are SGHDN and FVKESK. V shed 0 bases and J 2 bases; nucleotides not matched to a gene: 5.

This sequence joins TRBV5-1 and TRBJ2-7, with TRBD1 identical over 7 bases. This CDR3 is built from 16 residues. Germline V gene sequence: CDR1 SGHRS, CDR2 YFSETQ. V dropped 1 base and J dropped 2; count of bases not matched to a gene: 9. The CDR3 nucleotides read TGCGCCAGCAGCTTGACCGGGACAGTCCGAACCTACGAGCAGTACTTC. This encodes CASSLTGTVRTYEQYF. The full variable domain, completed using reference TRBV5-1 and TRBJ2-7, is KAGVTQTPRYLIKTRGQQVTLSCSPISGHRSVSWYQQTPGQGLQFLFEYFSETQRNKGNFPGRFSGRQFSNSRSEMNVSTLELGDSALYLCASSLTGTVRTYEQYFGPGTRLTVT.

The gene calls are TRBV6-1 and TRBJ1-2, with D maybe TRBD1 (5 bases). The CDR3 spans 15 residues. Germline values: CDR1 MNHNS, CDR2 SASEGT. Trimming removed 2 bases at V and 0 bases at J, with 10 bases between. The CDR3 DNA is TGTGCCAGCAGTGAATACCGGGGGGCTAACTATGGCTACACCTTC. It codes for CASSEYRGANYGYTF.

The chain has TRBV4-1 and TRBJ2-7, with 10 bases identical to TRBD2. The CDR3 is made up of 16 amino acids. V was pared by 0 bases and J by 3 bases, with 5 bases of the junction left unmatched. The germline V gene has CDR1 MGHRA and CDR2 YSYEKL. The CDR3 region is CASSQEEREGYYEQYF. CDR3 nucleotide sequence: TGCGCCAGCAGCCAAGAAGAGCGGGAGGGTTACTACGAGCAGTACTTC.

The V call is TRBV28, the J call TRBJ1-1; a possible D gene is TRBD1 (6 bases). The germline gives CDR1 MDHEN, CDR2 SYDVKM. The CDR3 has 12 amino acids. V dropped 2 bases and J dropped 8 bases, with 9 bases sitting between them. The CDR3 sequence: CASSLGQGEAFF. CDR3 DNA sequence: TGTGCCAGCAGTTTAGGGCAGGGGGAAGCTTTCTTT.

This chain connects TRBV30 to TRBJ1-2; D is unresolved. Trimming stripped 3 bases from V and 3 bases from J, with 17 bases between. The CDR3 runs 15 residues. The germline V gene has CDR1 GTSNPN and CDR2 SVGIG (reference sequence). The CDR3 DNA reads as TGTGCCTGGAGGGAACCCGGCCAGGTAGACTATGGCTACACCTTC. This codes for CAWREPGQVDYGYTF.

This clone was found a few times. The J gene is TRBJ1-2, the V gene TRBV3-1 (or the pseudogene TRBV3-2); TRBD1 aligns across 7 bases. The CDR3 is made up of 15 amino acids. Unmatched junction bases numbered 9, after V lost 4 bases and J lost 4 bases. Germline lookup yields CDR1 LGHDT and CDR2 YNNKEL (reference sequence). CDR3 loop: CASSPGQTLGYGYTF. CDR3 in DNA: TGTGCCAGCAGCCCGGGACAGACTCTTGGCTATGGCTACACCTTC.

The chain combines TRBV5-1 with TRBJ2-1; perhaps TRBD2 as D (6 bases). The CDR3 is 16 amino acids. V lost 0 bases and J 1 base, leaving 11 bases between the germline ends. CDR1 and CDR2 (germline): SGHRS, YFSETQ. As DNA, the CDR3 is TGCGCCAGCAGCTTGGGCGGGGACTTTTCCTACAATGAGCAGTTCTTC. Protein product: CASSLGGDFSYNEQFF.

The count of this clone is one. This chain uses TRBV2 with TRBJ2-2; perhaps TRBD2 as D (5 bases). Per germline, CDR1 SNHLY and CDR2 FYNNEI. The CDR3 is made up of 13 amino acids. With 3 bases removed from V and 6 bases from J, the gap between germline ends came to 8 bases. CDR3: CASSEVRAGELFF. The CDR3 region has the DNA TGTGCCAGCAGTGAGGTGCGGGCCGGGGAGCTGTTTTTT.

The chain couples TRBV6-5 to TRBJ1-5, with 8 bases lining up with TRBD1. The ends lost 6 bases at V and 2 bases at J; junction bases unmatched: 6. CDR1 and CDR2 (germline): MNHEY, SVGAGI. This CDR3 region has 15 residues. CDR3 residues: CASREDRAGNQPQHF. As DNA, the CDR3 is TGTGCCAGCAGGGAGGACAGGGCGGGCAATCAGCCCCAGCATTTT.

The chain links TRBV2 to TRBJ2-3, with D maybe TRBD1 (5 bases). Deletions cut 9 bases from V and 1 base from J, with 11 bases between. The CDR3 length is 13 residues. CDR1 is SNHLY and CDR2 is FYNNEI in the germline V gene. This CDR3 is CARRARGTDTQYF. For the CDR3, the DNA is TGTGCCAGACGGGCCAGGGGCACAGATACGCAGTATTTT.

The rearrangement uses TRBV28 and TRBJ1-5; no firm D call. CDR1 and CDR2 from the germline V gene are MDHEN and SYDVKM. Trimming left V 7 bases short and J 3 bases short, with 13 bases between. This CDR3 comprises 14 residues. In DNA form, the CDR3 reads TGTGCCAGCATCTCAAGGCGGAACAATCAGCCCCAGCATTTT. This translates into CASISRRNNQPQHF. Variable domain in full (rest from reference TRBV28 and TRBJ1-5): DVKVTQSSRYLVKRTGEKVFLECVQDMDHENMFWYRQDPGLGLRLIYFSYDVKMKEKGDIPEGYSVSREKKERFSLILESASTNQTSMYLCASISRRNNQPQHFGDGTRLSIL.

V is TRBV5-4 and J is TRBJ2-5; 7 nucleotides line up with TRBD2. The germline gives CDR1 SGHNT, CDR2 YYREEE (reference sequence). J gave up 2 bases and V 0 bases, and 7 bases lay outside the gene matches. The CDR3 totals 16 residues. The DNA of the CDR3 is TGTGCCAGCAGCTTGGCATGGCGGGGGAGTCAAGAGACCCAGTACTTC. It yields the protein CASSLAWRGSQETQYF.

J is TRBJ2-6 and V is TRBV7-3; 8 bases align to TRBD1. Germline V gene data show CDR1 as SGHTA and CDR2 as FQGTGA. The CDR3 totals 20 residues. The junction had 12 bases not matched to a gene; V was cut back by 2 bases and J by 0 bases. CDR3 in DNA: TGTGCCAGCAGCTTATTAGGGGGACGGGACAGGATCTCTGGGGCCAACGTCCTGACTTTC. Translated: CASSLLGGRDRISGANVLTF.

The chain uses TRBV5-8 and TRBJ1-5, with TRBD1 identical over 7 bases. Trimming removed 2 bases from V and 0 bases from J; junction bases left unmatched: 5. The CDR3 loop spans 16 amino acids. From germline, CDR1 is SGHTS and CDR2 YDEGEE. CDR3 nucleotide sequence: TGTGCCAGCAGCTTAGGGACAGCCCTTAGCAATCAGCCCCAGCATTTT. It is translated as CASSLGTALSNQPQHF. Full variable domain (outside the CDR3, taken from reference TRBV5-8 and TRBJ1-5): EAGVTQSPTHLIKTRGQQATLRCSPISGHTSVYWYQQALGLGLQFLLWYDEGEERNRGNFPPRFSGRQFPNYSSELNVNALELEDSALYLCASSLGTALSNQPQHFGDGTRLSIL.

The V and J genes are TRBV6-5 and TRBJ1-5; tentative D call: TRBD1 (6 bases). The V end was cut by 10 bases, the J end by 6 bases, with 22 bases between. The CDR3 extends over 15 amino acids. The V gene's germline CDR1 is MNHEY and CDR2 SVGAGI. DNA for the CDR3: TGTGCCACCCAGCCCGGGGGGCTGAGAACTCAGCCCCAGCATTTT. Amino acids: CATQPGGLRTQPQHF.

The chain uses TRBV5-5 and TRBJ2-3, with 8 bases lining up with TRBD1. The CDR3 covers 15 residues. The germline gives CDR1 SGHKS, CDR2 YYEKEE (reference sequence). V dropped 4 bases and J dropped 1; count of bases not matched to a gene: 5. In DNA form, the CDR3 reads TGTGCCAGCAGCCCATGGACAGGGCGCACAGATACGCAGTATTTT. It translates to CASSPWTGRTDTQYF.

The chain links TRBV2 to TRBJ2-3; 7 positions match TRBD2. This CDR3 comprises 14 residues. V shed 6 bases and J 4 bases; nucleotides not matched to a gene: 7. The germline V gene encodes CDR1 SNHLY and CDR2 FYNNEI. CDR3 DNA sequence: TGTGCCAGCAGCCAAGGGGAGGGGCCAGATACGCAGTATTTT. Translation: CASSQGEGPDTQYF.

J is TRBJ2-7 and V is TRBV28, with 11 bases fitting TRBD2. The V and J ends lost 6 bases and 4 bases, in that order; junction bases with no gene match: 8. Germline CDR1 reads MDHEN; CDR2 reads SYDVKM. There are 15 residues in the CDR3. The CDR3 protein is CASRVAGGPRYEQYF. The CDR3 nucleotides are TGTGCCAGCAGGGTAGCGGGGGGGCCTCGGTACGAGCAGTACTTC.